This record covers a single TCR beta chain. Its recognized antigen is unknown. Qualities for individual bases were not recorded, and no much larger clone is one base off. RNA was extracted using the RNeasy kit, and about 0.5 to 1 microgram was reverse transcribed with random hexamers. TCR beta CDR3 regions were amplified with the immunoSEQ multiplex PCR assay covering 54 Vbeta and 13 Jbeta segments. PCR amplification bias was corrected using a synthetic template baseline for primer optimization and computational correction. In the authors' own workflow: Reads were annotated to V, D and J genes according to IMGT and were analyzed with immunoSEQ Analyzer, with only productive sequences retained. To calculate clonality, Shannon entropy was normalized by log2 of the number of productive unique sequences and then subtracted from one. For each patient and control, public and private clones were evaluated within the 100 most prevalent clones. A clone was defined as Susac-specific if it was absent from the healthy and MS cohorts, from around 960 published viral clones and from other ImmuneACCESS disease sequences. TCRdb reworked the public reads: Q25 trimming with fastp, MiXCR clone assembly, productive beta chains retained. Rows merge per CDR3 protein into single entries with the most common DNA and genes. TCRdb's processing, not the authors', yielded these V and J calls. A total of some 180,000 distinct CDR3 sequences appear in this sample, about 93% of them only once. 0.09% to 0.12% of the sample goes to the ten largest clones.

V is pared back by 1 base and J by 7 bases, with 19 bases lying between the germline termini. CDR1 and CDR2 (LGHDT, YNNKEL) derive from the germline V gene (reference sequence). The CDR3 covers 17 residues, taking in both the cysteine and the phenylalanine. Only the CDR3 region is kept as DNA, spanning 51 bases read in frame from base 1. Peripheral blood CD8+ and CD4+ T cells from healthy donors, Susac syndrome patients and multiple sclerosis patients were profiled using high-throughput TCR beta sequencing. Healthy donors were included as age- and sex-matched controls. CD8+ TEMRA cells were enriched by FACS, while bulk CD8+ and CD4+ T cells were purified by magnetic negative isolation. Blood was collected in EDTA tubes and processed within 24 hours, with PBMCs isolated through density gradient centrifugation. PBMCs intended for TCR sequencing were frozen in liquid nitrogen and were later thawed in a 37 degrees C water bath. A purity of at least 90% was achieved for sorted or isolated CD4+, CD8+ and CD8+ TEMRA cells.

The source of the sample is a study of CD8 T cells in Susac syndrome (dated by TCRdb to between 2018 and 2021). In terms of the full investigation: Repertoire sequencing was used to test whether CD8+ T cell activation and differentiation in Susac syndrome was antigen driven.

Study-wide findings and limitations: The TCR sequencing and HLA analysis was acknowledged to have included a relatively small number of individuals.

The sequence came from a human donor in good health. Sequenced input: CD4+ T cells from PBMCs. The chain joins TRBV3-1 to TRBJ1-4; the D gene is unclear. The sequenced DNA is TGTGCCAGCAGCCAAGGTCCGAGTGCCTTACAAAGTGAAAAACTGTTTTTT. Its coded protein is CASSQGPSALQSEKLFF.